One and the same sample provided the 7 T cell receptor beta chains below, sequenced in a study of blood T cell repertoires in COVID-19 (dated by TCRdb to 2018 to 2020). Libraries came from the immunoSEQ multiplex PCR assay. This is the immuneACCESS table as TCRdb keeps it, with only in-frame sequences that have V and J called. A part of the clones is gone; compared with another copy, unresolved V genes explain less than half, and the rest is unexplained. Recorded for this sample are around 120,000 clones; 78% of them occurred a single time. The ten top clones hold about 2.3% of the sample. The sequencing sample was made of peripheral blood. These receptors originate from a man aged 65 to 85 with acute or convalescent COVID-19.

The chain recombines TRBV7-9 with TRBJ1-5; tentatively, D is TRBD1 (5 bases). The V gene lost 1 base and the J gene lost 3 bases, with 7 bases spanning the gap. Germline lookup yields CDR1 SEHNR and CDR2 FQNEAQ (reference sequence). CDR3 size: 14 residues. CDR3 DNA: TGTGCCAGCAGCTTAGGACAGACCAATCAGCCCCAGCATTTT. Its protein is CASSLGQTNQPQHF.

The CDR3 DNA reads as TGTGCCAGCAGTCCAGGGTTCGGCAATTCACCCCTCCACTTT. It specifies CASSPGFGNSPLHF. The V call is TRBV2, the J call TRBJ1-6; D possibly corresponds to TRBD1 (5 bases). CDR1 and CDR2 from the germline V gene are SNHLY and FYNNEI. The CDR3 spans 14 residues. The ends were cut back, 5 bases at V and 7 bases at J, with 12 bases in the middle. Supplemented by reference TRBV2 and TRBJ1-6, the full variable domain reads EPEVTQTPSHQVTQMGQEVILRCVPISNHLYFYWYRQILGQKVEFLVSFYNNEISEKSEIFDDQFSVERPDGSNFTLKIRSTKLEDSAMYFCASSPGFGNSPLHFGNGTRLTVT.

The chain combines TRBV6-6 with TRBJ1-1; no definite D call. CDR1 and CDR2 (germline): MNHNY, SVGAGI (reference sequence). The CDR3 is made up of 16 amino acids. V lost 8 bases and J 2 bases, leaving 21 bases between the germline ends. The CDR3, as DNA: TGTGCCAGCTTTGAAAGCACAGCCGGTCAAAACACTGAAGCTTTCTTT. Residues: CASFESTAGQNTEAFF.

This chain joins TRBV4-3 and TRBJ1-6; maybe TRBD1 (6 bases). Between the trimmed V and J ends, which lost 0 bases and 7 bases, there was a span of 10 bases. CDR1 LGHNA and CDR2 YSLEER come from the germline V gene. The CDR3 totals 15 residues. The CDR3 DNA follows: TGCGCCAGCAGCCAAGATGAAAGGGGGAATTCACCCCTCCACTTT. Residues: CASSQDERGNSPLHF.

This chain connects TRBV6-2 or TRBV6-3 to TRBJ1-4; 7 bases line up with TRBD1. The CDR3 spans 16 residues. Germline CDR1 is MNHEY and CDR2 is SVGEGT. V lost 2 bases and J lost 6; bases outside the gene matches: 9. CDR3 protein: CASSYTGQARDEKLFF. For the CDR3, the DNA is TGTGCCAGCAGTTACACTGGACAGGCCAGGGATGAAAAACTGTTTTTT.

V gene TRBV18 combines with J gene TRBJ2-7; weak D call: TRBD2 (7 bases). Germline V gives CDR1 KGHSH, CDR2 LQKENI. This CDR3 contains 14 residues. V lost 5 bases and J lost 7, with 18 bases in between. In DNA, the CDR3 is TGTGCCAGCTCAACGGGACAACCCGGGGGGGAGCAGTACTTC. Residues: CASSTGQPGGEQYF.

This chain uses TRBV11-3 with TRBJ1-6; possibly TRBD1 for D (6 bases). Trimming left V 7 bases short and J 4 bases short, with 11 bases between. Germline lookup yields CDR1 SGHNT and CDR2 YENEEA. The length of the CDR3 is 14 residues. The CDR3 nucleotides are TGTGCCAGCACCCGGACAGAATATAATTCACCCCTCCACTTT. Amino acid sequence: CASTRTEYNSPLHF. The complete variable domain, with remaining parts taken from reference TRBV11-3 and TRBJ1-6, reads EAGVVQSPRYKIIEKKQPVAFWCNPISGHNTLYWYLQNLGQGPELLIRYENEEAVDDSQLPKDRFSAERLKGVDSTLKIQPAELGDSAVYLCASTRTEYNSPLHFGNGTRLTVT.